This T cell receptor beta chain emerged from a study of cytomegalovirus exposure and HLA in healthy donors. CDR3 length equals 17 residues. Germline V lookup: CDR1 SGHTA, CDR2 FQGNSA. V shed 5 bases, J shed 6 bases, and the junction held 10 bases outside the gene matches. In the case of this clone: Its cognate antigen is unknown.

Study-wide findings and caveats: Later examination showed HLA-associated TCR beta chains had greater clonal expansion than equally common others. Many donors carried some public TCRs, although rarity characterized most TCR sequences. Trimming of TCR beta V- and J-genes showed a link, identified in a later analysis, to a missense DCLRE1C variant.

The PCR ran on 60 Vbeta and 13 Jbeta primers. The data were produced by immunoSEQ multiplex PCR, yet TCRdb's version contains in-frame clones alone and is incomplete. The profile shows some 140,000 clones, approximately 61% of them singletons. The sequence derives from a middle-aged woman in good health and CMV-seronegative. Sequenced material: PBMCs. The V gene is TRBV7-2, the J gene TRBJ2-1; 13 bases align to TRBD2. CDR3 nucleotides: TGTGCCAGCAGCCTCGGACTAGCGGGGGTACCACCCAATGAGCAGTTCTTC. This gives the protein CASSLGLAGVPPNEQFF.